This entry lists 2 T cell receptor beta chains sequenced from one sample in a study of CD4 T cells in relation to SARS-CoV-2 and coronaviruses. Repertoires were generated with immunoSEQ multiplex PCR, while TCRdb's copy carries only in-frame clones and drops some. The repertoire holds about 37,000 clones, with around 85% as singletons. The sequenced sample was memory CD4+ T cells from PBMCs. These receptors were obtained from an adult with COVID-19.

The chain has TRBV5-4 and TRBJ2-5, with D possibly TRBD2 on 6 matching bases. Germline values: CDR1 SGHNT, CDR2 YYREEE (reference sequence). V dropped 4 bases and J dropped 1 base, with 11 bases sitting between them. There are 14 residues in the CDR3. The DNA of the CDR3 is TGTGCCAGCAGCCCCGGGAGCGCCCAAGAGACCCAGTACTTC. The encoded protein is CASSPGSAQETQYF.

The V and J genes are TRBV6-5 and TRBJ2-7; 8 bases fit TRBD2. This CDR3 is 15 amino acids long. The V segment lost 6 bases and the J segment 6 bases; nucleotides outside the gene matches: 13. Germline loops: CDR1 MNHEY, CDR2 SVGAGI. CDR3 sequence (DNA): TGTGCCAGCAGACACAGGGAGCTAGCGGGCATCGAGCAGTACTTC. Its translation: CASRHRELAGIEQYF.